A single sample is the source of the 16 T cell receptor beta chains below, sequenced in a study of neurological immune-mediated disorders. TCRdb re-called the 5' RACE reads with MiXCR, one entry per CDR3 protein. The sample lists roughly 55,000 distinct CDR3 sequences; roughly 15% were seen once. Sequencing was done on a sample of PBMCs. These receptors originate from a man between 60 and 70 years old in good health.

This clonotype was picked up many times. The chain employs TRBV29-1 and TRBJ2-5, with D possibly matching TRBD2 (5 bases). The CDR3 covers 11 residues. Germline assignment: CDR1 SQVTM and CDR2 ANQGSEA. Trimming stripped 7 bases from V and 6 bases from J, with 12 bases between. The CDR3 reads CSADREQTQYF. The CDR3 DNA sequence: TGCAGCGCGGACCGGGAACAGACCCAGTACTTC.

There are many counts of this clonotype. J is TRBJ1-6 and V is TRBV5-1; D is unclear. The germline V gene has CDR1 SGHRS and CDR2 YFSETQ. The germline V and J ends were trimmed by 0 bases and 7 bases, with 11 bases remaining between them. The CDR3 loop spans 15 amino acids. Written as DNA, the CDR3 is TGCGCCAGCAGCTTGGAGGGTGTCGAGAATTCACCCCTCCACTTT. It yields the protein CASSLEGVENSPLHF.

This clonotype was seen a handful of times. This chain links TRBV7-2 with TRBJ2-1, with TRBD2 matching over 7 bases. The CDR3 spans 16 residues. Germline trimming cut 5 bases from V and 5 bases from J; bases unmatched to any gene: 12. In germline, CDR1 is SGHTA, CDR2 FQGNSA. This chain's CDR3 is CASSVLGASGNNEQFF. In DNA, the CDR3 is TGTGCCAGCAGCGTCCTCGGGGCTAGCGGAAACAATGAGCAGTTCTTC.

The table lists this clonotype with many counts. V gene TRBV4-1 combines with J gene TRBJ2-7, with D possibly TRBD1 on 5 matching bases. Per germline, CDR1 MGHRA and CDR2 YSYEKL. The CDR3 has 15 amino acids. V lost 0 bases and J 4 bases, leaving 13 bases between the germline ends. The CDR3, as DNA: TGCGCCAGCAGCCAAGATCAACAGGTGGAGTACGAGCAGTACTTC. It encodes CASSQDQQVEYEQYF.

This clonotype was detected many times. CDR3 sequence (DNA): TGTGCCAGCAGTTTAGCCCGGGACTACTCCTACGAGCAGTACTTC. This codes for CASSLARDYSYEQYF. The V gene is TRBV12-3 or TRBV12-4, the J gene TRBJ2-7, with 7 positions matching TRBD2. This CDR3 spans 15 amino acids. V dropped 0 bases and J dropped 0; count of bases not matched to a gene: 2.

This clonotype was observed at least ten times. CDR3: CASSLAAGGIGGYTF. Written as DNA, the CDR3 is TGTGCCAGCAGTTTAGCGGCAGGGGGGATAGGGGGCTACACCTTC. V gene TRBV12-3 or TRBV12-4 combines with J gene TRBJ1-2; 7 bases map to TRBD1. V shed 0 bases, J shed 8 bases, and the junction held 9 bases outside the gene matches. The CDR3 has 15 residues.

This clonotype has at least ten counts. This chain uses TRBV29-1 with TRBJ2-1; D possibly corresponds to TRBD1 (5 bases). V was cut by 3 bases and J by 6 bases, with 18 bases left in between. CDR3 length equals 15 residues. In germline, CDR1 is SQVTM, CDR2 ANQGSEA. The CDR3 bases are TGCAGCGTTGACGAAAAGGGGTTTGGTACCAATGAGCAGTTCTTC. It translates to CSVDEKGFGTNEQFF.

At least ten counts were recorded for this clonotype. The chain carries TRBV24-1 and TRBJ2-3, with TRBD2 matching over 8 bases. After removal of 4 bases from V and 2 bases from J, the junction contained 13 bases not matched to a gene. The CDR3 has 18 residues. CDR1 is KGHDR and CDR2 is SFDVKD in the germline V gene. This chain's CDR3 is CATSDRQTSGAITDTQYF. The CDR3, as DNA: TGTGCCACCAGTGACCGGCAAACTAGCGGAGCCATCACAGATACGCAGTATTTT.

Ten or more counts support this clonotype. The rearrangement links TRBV29-1 to TRBJ2-2, with 7 positions matching TRBD2. The germline V gene encodes CDR1 SQVTM and CDR2 ANQGSEA. V was pared by 7 bases and J by 5 bases, with 16 bases of the junction left unmatched. The length of the CDR3 is 16 residues. The CDR3 sequence: CSARTKLADPTGELFF. CDR3 in DNA: TGCAGCGCCCGAACGAAGCTAGCGGATCCAACCGGGGAGCTGTTTTTT.

This clonotype was recorded many times. The chain is built from TRBV7-9 and TRBJ2-5; D is perhaps TRBD2 (6 bases). The CDR3 covers 15 residues. V was cut by 5 bases and J by 1 base, with 14 bases left in between. Germline-derived CDR1 and CDR2 are SEHNR and FQNEAQ (reference sequence). As DNA, the CDR3 is TGTGCCAGCAGCCTCGGAGGGGAGATCCAAGAGACCCAGTACTTC. Translation: CASSLGGEIQETQYF.

This clonotype was detected many times. The chain combines TRBV7-9 with TRBJ2-1, with D unresolved. The germline V gene encodes CDR1 SEHNR and CDR2 FQNEAQ (reference sequence). This CDR3 comprises 14 residues. V gave up 1 base and J gave up 7 bases, with 11 bases separating them. CDR3 nucleotide sequence: TGTGCCAGCAGCTTAGAGCTAGGTTTGAATGAGCAGTTCTTC. Its protein product is CASSLELGLNEQFF. Combining the CDR3 with reference TRBV7-9 and TRBJ2-1 gives the whole variable domain DTGVSQNPRHKITKRGQNVTFRCDPISEHNRLYWYRQTLGQGPEFLTYFQNEAQLEKSRLLSDRFSAERPKGSFSTLEIQRTEQGDSAMYLCASSLELGLNEQFFGPGTRLTVL.

This clonotype was detected many times. The chain links TRBV7-9 to TRBJ2-5, with D perhaps being TRBD1 or TRBD2 (6 bases each). CDR3 size: 15 residues. CDR1 SEHNR and CDR2 FQNEAQ come from the germline V gene (reference sequence). V lost 1 base to trimming and J lost 3 bases, with 12 bases between them. The CDR3 spells CASSLGLGGKETQYF. CDR3 sequence (DNA): TGTGCCAGCAGCTTAGGACTGGGGGGCAAAGAGACCCAGTACTTC.

This clonotype was detected many times. The chain carries TRBV7-2 and TRBJ2-7; 8 positions match TRBD2. Trimming took 5 bases from V and 2 from J; bases not matched to a gene: 5. Per the germline V gene, CDR1 is SGHTA and CDR2 is FQGNSA. This CDR3 is 14 amino acids long. The CDR3 bases are TGTGCCAGCAGCCCTCGGGGGGGTCCCTACGAGCAGTACTTC. Amino acid sequence: CASSPRGGPYEQYF.

This clonotype was picked up many times. The chain couples TRBV12-3 or TRBV12-4 to TRBJ1-2; maybe TRBD1 (5 bases). The CDR3 is 15 residues long. V dropped 3 bases and J dropped 0 bases, with 11 bases sitting between them. The CDR3 DNA reads as TGTGCCAGCAGTTTTGGGACGGTAGCTAACTATGGCTACACCTTC. It encodes CASSFGTVANYGYTF.

This clonotype showed up many times. V gene TRBV12-3 or TRBV12-4 combines with J gene TRBJ2-2, with no clear D. Trimming took off 6 bases at V and 5 bases at J, with 7 bases between the two ends. This CDR3 comprises 12 residues. CDR3 sequence: CASSPVTGELFF. CDR3 bases: TGTGCCAGCAGCCCAGTAACCGGGGAGCTGTTTTTT.

This clonotype was seen many times. This rearrangement joins TRBV28 to TRBJ1-5; D is unclear. Germline V CDR1 and CDR2: MDHEN, SYDVKM. The CDR3 totals 14 residues. Trimming removed 10 bases from V and 3 bases from J, with 16 bases in between. The CDR3 is CATVRSQSNQPQHF. DNA of the CDR3: TGTGCCACCGTTAGAAGCCAGTCCAATCAGCCCCAGCATTTT.